This entry describes one T cell receptor (beta chain). Antigen specificity is unknown. These data belong to a study of cytomegalovirus exposure and HLA in healthy donors. About the research overall: Later, an analysis reported that the 130 or so validation repertoires had used the same platform as the 500 to 750 first-cohort repertoires.

Study findings and constraints: In vitro confirmation showed three CMV-associated chains to be CMV antigen specific. The tendency of first-cohort TCR clusters to co-occur in the 120 validation repertoires was the finding of a later analysis. For most TCR sequences rarity was the rule, although some public TCRs occurred in many donors.

Germline V CDR1 and CDR2: MDHEN, SYDVKM. V dropped 6 bases and J dropped 1; count of bases not matched to a gene: 14. The CDR3 runs 17 residues. Here immunoSEQ multiplex PCR was the method, and the copy in TCRdb shows in-frame clones only, minus some. The repertoire includes about 200,000 clones, 80% to 90% of them detected once, and around an eighth sits in the top ten. V usage is TRBV28 and J usage is TRBJ1-2; 7 positions match TRBD1. The sample was PBMCs. The source of this sequence is a woman aged 30 to 39 in good health and CMV-seropositive. CDR3 DNA sequence: TGTGCCAGCAGCTTAGAGGAGGGGGCCCTTCTTAACTATGGCTACACCTTC. Translation gives CASSLEEGALLNYGYTF.